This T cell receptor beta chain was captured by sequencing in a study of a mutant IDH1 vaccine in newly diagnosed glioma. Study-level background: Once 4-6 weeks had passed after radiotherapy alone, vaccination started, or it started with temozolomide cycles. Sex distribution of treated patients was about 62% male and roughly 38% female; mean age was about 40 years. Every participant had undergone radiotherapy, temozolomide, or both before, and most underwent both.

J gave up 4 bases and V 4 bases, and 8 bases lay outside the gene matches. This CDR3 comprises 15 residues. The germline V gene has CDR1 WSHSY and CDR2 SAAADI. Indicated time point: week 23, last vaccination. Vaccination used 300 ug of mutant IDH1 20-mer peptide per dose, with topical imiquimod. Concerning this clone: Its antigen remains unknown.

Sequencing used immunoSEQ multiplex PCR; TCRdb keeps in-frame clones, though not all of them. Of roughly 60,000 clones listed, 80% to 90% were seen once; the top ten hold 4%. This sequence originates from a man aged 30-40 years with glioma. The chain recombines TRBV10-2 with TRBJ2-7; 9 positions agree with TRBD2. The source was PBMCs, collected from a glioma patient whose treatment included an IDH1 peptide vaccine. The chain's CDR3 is CASSVPQRGAYEQYF. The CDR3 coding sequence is TGCGCCAGCAGTGTGCCACAGCGGGGGGCGTACGAGCAGTACTTC.